The 15 T cell receptor beta chains presented below share a single source sample, sequenced in a study of T-cell reconstitution after alpha-beta-depleted transplantation in children. Preparation of the TCRbeta library used unique molecular identifiers. MiXCR, run by TCRdb on the PCR reads, gives a single entry per CDR3 protein. The repertoire holds 700,000 to 850,000 distinct CDR3 sequences, roughly 15% seen once, with approximately 5% in the top ten. The sample here was PBMCs, mostly from graft donor cells, taken 360 days after TCRalphabeta/CD19-depleted stem cell transplant. The receptors were gathered from a male patient under 18 who had a stem cell transplant for acute lymphoblastic leukemia, so the T cells may come from the graft donor.

A few counts support this clonotype. The V call is TRBV20-1, the J call TRBJ2-5, with TRBD2 identical over 7 bases. Germline V gives CDR1 DFQATT, CDR2 SNEGSKA (reference sequence). The CDR3 is 15 residues long. With V trimmed by 0 bases and J by 5 bases, 9 bases remained unmatched. CDR3 nucleotide sequence: TGCAGTGCTAGAGAAAGTTTTGGACTAGGGGAGACCCAGTACTTC. Translated: CSARESFGLGETQYF.

The V gene is TRBV5-1, the J gene TRBJ2-1; D unclear. The CDR3 runs to 14 residues. The V gene's germline CDR1 is SGHRS and CDR2 YFSETQ. V gave up 1 base and J gave up 6 bases, with 11 bases separating them. Written as DNA, the CDR3 is TGCGCCAGCAGCTTGACGTTATCGGGCAATGAGCAGTTCTTC. It yields the protein CASSLTLSGNEQFF. The variable domain in full, completed from reference TRBV5-1 and TRBJ2-1, reads KAGVTQTPRYLIKTRGQQVTLSCSPISGHRSVSWYQQTPGQGLQFLFEYFSETQRNKGNFPGRFSGRQFSNSRSEMNVSTLELGDSALYLCASSLTLSGNEQFFGPGTRLTVL.

This chain connects TRBV20-1 to TRBJ2-4, with 9 bases aligning to TRBD1. This CDR3 spans 16 amino acids. The J segment lost 1 base and the V segment lost 6 bases, leaving 10 bases of the junction unmatched. Germline V lookup: CDR1 DFQATT, CDR2 SNEGSKA (reference sequence). The CDR3 region has the DNA TGCAGTGCAGAACTTCCCGGGACAGGGGCCAAAAACATTCAGTACTTC. Encoded protein: CSAELPGTGAKNIQYF.

This sequence joins TRBV7-1 and TRBJ1-4; D is perhaps TRBD1 (5 bases). TRBV7-1 is reported as an ORF; its role is uncertain. V was cut by 1 base and J by 2 bases, with 8 bases left in between. The CDR3 loop spans 15 amino acids. The CDR3 region has the DNA TGTGCCAGCAGCTCAGGGGGGGGTACTAATGAAAAACTGTTTTTT. Its translation: CASSSGGGTNEKLFF.

This clonotype was picked up a small number of times. The chain combines TRBV7-6 with TRBJ2-3; possibly TRBD2 for D (7 bases). Trimming removed 6 bases from V and 7 bases from J, with 20 bases in between. Germline CDR1 reads SGHVS; CDR2 reads FNYEAQ. The CDR3 runs to 15 residues. CDR3 bases: TGTGCCAGCAGGGCAGGGGAGGGCCTTTCAAATACGCAGTATTTT. This sequence encodes CASRAGEGLSNTQYF.

V gene TRBV11-2 combines with J gene TRBJ2-3; tentative D call: TRBD2 (6 bases). Looked up from germline, CDR1 is SGHAT and CDR2 is FQNNGV. V was pared by 5 bases and J by 1 base, with 13 bases between. This CDR3 region has 15 residues. This CDR3 is CASSPRDFRTDTQYF. The CDR3 nucleotides read TGTGCCAGCAGCCCACGGGACTTTCGCACAGATACGCAGTATTTT.

In this sample, this clonotype turned up many times. The chain carries TRBV4-2 and TRBJ1-3; D is perhaps TRBD1 (5 bases). Germline CDR1 is LGHNA and CDR2 is YNFKEQ. Trimming removed 0 bases from V and 0 bases from J, with 9 bases in between. The CDR3 spans 16 residues. The CDR3, as DNA: TGTGCCAGCAGCCAAGAACCCGACAGCTCTGGAAACACCATATATTTT. As protein: CASSQEPDSSGNTIYF.

There are a few counts of this clonotype. J is TRBJ2-1 and V is TRBV11-2; 10 positions match TRBD2. Germline assignment: CDR1 SGHAT and CDR2 FQNNGV. Trimming cost V 4 bases and J 5 bases; bases outside gene matches: 8. The CDR3 is made up of 16 amino acids. CDR3 sequence reads: CASSSVSGRADNEQFF. CDR3 in DNA: TGTGCCAGCAGCTCCGTGAGCGGGAGGGCCGACAATGAGCAGTTCTTC.

This clonotype was seen a handful of times. This chain joins TRBV27 and TRBJ1-1; a possible D gene is TRBD1 (6 bases). The CDR3 consists of 13 residues. Germline CDR1 is MNHEY and CDR2 is SMNVEV (reference sequence). V was trimmed by 4 bases and J by 8 bases, leaving 14 bases between them. The CDR3 coding sequence is TGTGCCAGCAGTTCGTTCCAGGGGTTCGAAGCTTTCTTT. Translation gives CASSSFQGFEAFF.

This chain links TRBV7-9 with TRBJ2-5, with D maybe TRBD1 (5 bases). Trimming took 7 bases from V and 3 from J, leaving 18 bases between them. Germline V lookup: CDR1 SEHNR, CDR2 FQNEAQ (reference sequence). The CDR3 spans 15 residues. The CDR3 bases are TGTGCCAGCACCACAGCCCTCAGGGTTGAAGAGACCCAGTACTTC. Translated, it gives CASTTALRVEETQYF.

This clonotype was observed a few times. The chain couples TRBV7-9 to TRBJ2-5; 13 bases are a match to TRBD2. Germline CDR1 is SEHNR and CDR2 is FQNEAQ (reference sequence). This CDR3 region has 17 residues. V dropped 2 bases and J dropped 4; count of bases not matched to a gene: 7. CDR3 amino acids: CASSLQTSGRAGETQYF. CDR3 DNA sequence: TGTGCCAGCAGCTTACAAACTAGCGGGAGGGCCGGAGAGACCCAGTACTTC.

This clonotype was observed many times. The chain is built from TRBV4-1 and TRBJ1-2; TRBD1 aligns across 8 bases. V dropped 1 base and J dropped 8; count of bases not matched to a gene: 15. The CDR3 is 17 residues long. The germline V gene encodes CDR1 MGHRA and CDR2 YSYEKL. The CDR3 bases are TGCGCCAGCAGCCAAGCTCATGGCTGGCAGGGGGCTTTAGGCTACACCTTC. This gives the protein CASSQAHGWQGALGYTF.

At least ten counts were recorded for this clonotype. The gene calls are TRBV6-5 and TRBJ2-1; tentatively, D is TRBD1 or TRBD2 (5 bases each). The CDR3 sequence is 15 residues long. Germline CDR1 reads MNHEY; CDR2 reads SVGAGI. Trimming pared 3 bases from V and 3 bases from J, leaving 12 bases between. The CDR3 spells CASSYWDGDYNEQFF. CDR3 in DNA: TGTGCCAGCAGTTATTGGGACGGGGACTACAATGAGCAGTTCTTC.

J is TRBJ2-1 and V is TRBV27; D may be TRBD2 (6 bases). Trimming left V 5 bases short and J 8 bases short, with 19 bases between. The CDR3 contains 15 residues. The germline V gene has CDR1 MNHEY and CDR2 SMNVEV (reference sequence). This CDR3 reads CASSADTSLGDEQFF. CDR3 coding DNA: TGTGCCAGCAGTGCAGACACTAGCCTCGGCGATGAGCAGTTCTTC.

V and J are TRBV6-1 and TRBJ1-5; no firm D call. This CDR3 spans 15 amino acids. Trimming removed 6 bases from V and 7 bases from J, with 19 bases in between. The germline V gene has CDR1 MNHNS and CDR2 SASEGT. The CDR3 bases are TGTGCCAGCAGCCTCATGGGGAAGGGCGGACAGCCCCAGCATTTT. It yields the protein CASSLMGKGGQPQHF.